These 13 T cell receptor beta chains were sequenced from one sample in a study of tumor-infiltrating lymphocytes in primary liver carcinoma. Constant-region priming of around 500 ng total RNA yielded TCR beta cDNA. Construction of TCR beta libraries relied on three successive nested multiplex PCR rounds employing slightly modified ARM-PCR. Both of the initial two PCR rounds ran for around 9 cycles and employed TRBV1-TRBV30 forward primers alongside a C-beta reverse primer. TCRdb re-derived calls from the multiplex PCR reads in MiXCR, one entry per CDR3 protein. The table lists about 210,000 distinct CDR3 sequences, less than 75% of them singletons. Germline DNA was also extracted, and blood RNA was taken from unsorted whole blood. Sequencing was carried out using peripheral blood. The receptors were gathered from a woman aged 60-70 years with primary liver carcinoma and hepatitis B virus infection.

Concerning this clonotype: This is likely a read error, given that the CDR3 carries no conserved phenylalanine or tryptophan at its end. CDR3 DNA: TGTGCCAGCAGTTCCGCCCTGACTAGCGGGATTCGTGGGGACAATGAGCAGTTCTTA. Translating gives CASSSALTSGIRGDNEQFL. The chain is built from TRBV28 and TRBJ2-1, with TRBD2 identical over 11 bases. Germline CDR1 is MDHEN and CDR2 is SYDVKM. V was pared by 4 bases and J by 5 bases, with 16 bases of the junction left unmatched. This CDR3 has 19 residues.

Remarks on this clonotype: The junction differs from germline at one of its ends, possibly a read error. V usage is TRBV11-1 and J usage is TRBJ2-1; a weak D match, TRBD2 (6 bases). The CDR3 is 16 residues long. Germline V gene data show CDR1 as SGHAT and CDR2 as FQDESV (reference sequence). CDR3 DNA: TGTGCCAACAGCTTTCGAGGCGGGACCTTATACAATGTGCAGTTCTTC. Translation: CANSFRGGTLYNVQFF.

This clonotype was observed many times. The rearrangement joins TRBV6-1 to TRBJ1-2; D may be TRBD1 (5 bases). The CDR3 totals 14 residues. Looked up from germline, CDR1 is MNHNS and CDR2 is SASEGT. The V end was cut by 5 bases, the J end by 7 bases, with 17 bases between. The CDR3 DNA reads TGTGCCAGCAGTTCTTCCGGGACGGTGATTGGCTACACCTTC. Amino acid sequence: CASSSSGTVIGYTF.

As regards this clonotype: The junction differs from germline at one of its ends, possibly a read error. The rearrangement uses TRBV12-3 or TRBV12-4 and TRBJ2-3, with 10 bases that match TRBD2. CDR3 size: 16 residues. CDR3 sequence: CASSAGTSDNTDTHYF. The CDR3 bases are TGTGCCAGCAGTGCCGGGACTAGCGATAACACAGATACGCACTATTTT.

With respect to this clonotype: A read error may be the cause here, since a much bigger clone is one base away. The V and J genes are TRBV10-3 and TRBJ2-3; possible D gene TRBD2, 6 bases. The CDR3 loop spans 17 amino acids. Per the germline V gene, CDR1 is ENHRY and CDR2 is SYGVKD. The CDR3 sequence: CAISESGAPTRRDTHYF. In DNA, the CDR3 is TGTGCCATCAGTGAGTCAGGAGCCCCCACGCGGCGGGATACGCATTATTTT.

About this clonotype: A much larger clone differs by one base, so this may be a read error. The rearrangement joins TRBV12-3 or TRBV12-4 to TRBJ2-5; D unclear. The CDR3 length is 13 residues. V lost 6 bases and J lost 6, with 14 bases in between. This chain's CDR3 is CASSPIYLKTQYF. CDR3 in DNA: TGTGCCAGCAGCCCCATATATTTGAAGACCCAGTACTTC.

With respect to this clonotype: Compared with germline, one end of the junction differs, possibly owing to a read error. The chain carries TRBV5-1 and TRBJ1-1; 12 bases are a match to TRBD1. Germline V CDR1 and CDR2: SGHRS, YFSETQ. The CDR3 extends over 15 amino acids. CDR3 region: CANSTEGQGAAEAFF. The CDR3 nucleotides read TGCGCCAACAGCACAGAGGGACAGGGGGCGGCTGAAGCTTTCTTT.

This clonotype was recorded only once. This chain links TRBV29-1 with TRBJ2-7, with 7 bases identical to TRBD2. The CDR3 is made up of 13 amino acids. V was clipped by 3 bases and J by 3 bases; unmatched bases: 5. The germline CDR1 and CDR2 sequences are SQVTM and ANQGSEA. CDR3 residues: CSVEGEGSYEQYF. CDR3 bases: TGCAGCGTTGAGGGGGAGGGGAGCTACGAGCAGTACTTC.

The V gene is TRBV28, the J gene TRBJ2-3; no firm D call. The V and J ends lost 11 bases and 2 bases respectively, with 14 bases between them. CDR1 is MDHEN and CDR2 is SYDVKM in the germline V gene. The length of the CDR3 is 13 residues. As DNA, the CDR3 is TGTGCCTCATGGAGCTTGCCCACAGATACGCAGTATTTT. Translating it yields CASWSLPTDTQYF.

The sample holds many counts of this clonotype. This chain joins TRBV10-3 and TRBJ2-5; TRBD2 might be the D (7 bases). Per germline, CDR1 ENHRY and CDR2 SYGVKD. CDR3 length: 15 residues. The V end was cut by 4 bases, the J end by 4 bases, with 16 bases between. The CDR3 loop is CAISAPKGGRETQYF. The CDR3 DNA follows: TGTGCCATCAGTGCACCCAAGGGGGGGCGAGAGACCCAGTACTTC.

A remark on this clonotype: The junction departs from the called germline gene at one end, perhaps through a read error. The J gene is TRBJ1-2, the V gene TRBV29-1; D is uncertain. Per the germline V gene, CDR1 is SQVTM and CDR2 is ANQGSEA. The CDR3 is 12 amino acids. CDR3 in DNA: TGCAGCGTTGGAAATTTTGGCTATGGCTACACCTTT. Protein sequence: CSVGNFGYGYTF.

Only a few counts were recorded for this clonotype. Germline is not matched at one junction end, which may reflect a read error. The chain couples TRBV11-2 to TRBJ2-7, with TRBD1 identical over 7 bases. This CDR3 region has 12 residues. Per germline, CDR1 SGHAT and CDR2 FQNNGV. The CDR3: CASSRTGEEQHF. CDR3 DNA: TGTGCCAGCAGCCGGACAGGTGAAGAGCAGCACTTC.

This clonotype showed up just a few times. This chain links TRBV7-8 with TRBJ1-5, with a weak D call TRBD1 (5 bases). Germline-derived CDR1 and CDR2 are SGHVS and FQNEAQ. The V gene lost 0 bases and the J gene lost 4 bases, with 13 bases spanning the gap. CDR3 length: 16 amino acids. The CDR3 spells CASSLAGPNPNQPQHF. CDR3 nucleotides: TGTGCCAGCAGCTTAGCGGGGCCAAACCCAAATCAGCCCCAGCATTTT.